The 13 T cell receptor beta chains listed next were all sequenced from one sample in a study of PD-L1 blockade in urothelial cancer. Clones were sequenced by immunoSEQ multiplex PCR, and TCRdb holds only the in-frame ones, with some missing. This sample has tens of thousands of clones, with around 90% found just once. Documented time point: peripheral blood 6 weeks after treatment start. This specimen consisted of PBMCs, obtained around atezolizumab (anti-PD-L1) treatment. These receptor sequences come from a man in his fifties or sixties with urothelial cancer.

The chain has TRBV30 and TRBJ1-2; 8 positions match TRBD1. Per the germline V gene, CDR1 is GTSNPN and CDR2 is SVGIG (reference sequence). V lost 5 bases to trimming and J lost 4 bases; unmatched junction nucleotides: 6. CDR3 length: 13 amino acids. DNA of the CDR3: TGTGCCTGGTTCAAACAGGGGGGCTATGGCTACACCTTC. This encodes CAWFKQGGYGYTF. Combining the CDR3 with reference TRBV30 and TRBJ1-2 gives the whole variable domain SQTIHQWPATLVQPVGSPLSLECTVEGTSNPNLYWYRQAAGRGLQLLFYSVGIGQISSEVPQNLSASRPQDRQFILSSKKLLLSDSGFYLCAWFKQGGYGYTFGSGTRLTVV.

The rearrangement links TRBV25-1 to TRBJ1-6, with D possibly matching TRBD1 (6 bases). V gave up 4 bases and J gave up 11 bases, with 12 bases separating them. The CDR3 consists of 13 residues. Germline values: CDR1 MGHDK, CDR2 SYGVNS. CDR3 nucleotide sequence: TGTGCCAGCAGTGGGGGCTACAGGGCACCCCTCCACTTT. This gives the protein CASSGGYRAPLHF. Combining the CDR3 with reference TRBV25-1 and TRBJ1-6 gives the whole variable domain EADIYQTPRYLVIGTGKKITLECSQTMGHDKMYWYQQDPGMELHLIHYSYGVNSTEKGDLSSESTVSRIRTEHFPLTLESARPSHTSQYLCASSGGYRAPLHFGNGTRLTVT.

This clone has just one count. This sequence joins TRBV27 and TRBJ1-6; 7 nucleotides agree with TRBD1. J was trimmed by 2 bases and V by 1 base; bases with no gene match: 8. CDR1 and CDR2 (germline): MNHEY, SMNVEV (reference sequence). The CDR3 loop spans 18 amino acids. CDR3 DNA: TGTGCCAGCAGTTTATTCGTATCGGACAGGACCTATAATTCACCCCTCCACTTT. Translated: CASSLFVSDRTYNSPLHF.

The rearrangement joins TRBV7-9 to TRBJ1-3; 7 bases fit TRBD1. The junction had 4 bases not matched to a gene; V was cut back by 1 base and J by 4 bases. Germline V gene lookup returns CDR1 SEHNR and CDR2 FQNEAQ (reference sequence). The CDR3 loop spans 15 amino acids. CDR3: CASSLGTGVGNTIYF. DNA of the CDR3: TGTGCCAGCAGCTTAGGAACAGGGGTCGGAAACACCATATATTTT.

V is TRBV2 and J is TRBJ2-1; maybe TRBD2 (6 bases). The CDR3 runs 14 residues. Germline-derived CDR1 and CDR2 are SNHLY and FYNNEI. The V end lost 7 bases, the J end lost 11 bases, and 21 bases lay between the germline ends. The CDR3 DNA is TGTGCCAGCACCGAACAAAGGACTACCCACCAGCAGTTCTTC. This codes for CASTEQRTTHQQFF.

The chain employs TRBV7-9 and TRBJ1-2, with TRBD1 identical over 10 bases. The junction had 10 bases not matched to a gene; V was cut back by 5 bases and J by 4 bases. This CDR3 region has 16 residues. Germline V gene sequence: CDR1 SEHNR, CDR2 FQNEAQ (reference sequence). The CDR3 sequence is CASSTTGTGVGYGYTF. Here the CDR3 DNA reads TGTGCCAGCAGCACCACCGGGACAGGGGTTGGCTATGGCTACACCTTC.

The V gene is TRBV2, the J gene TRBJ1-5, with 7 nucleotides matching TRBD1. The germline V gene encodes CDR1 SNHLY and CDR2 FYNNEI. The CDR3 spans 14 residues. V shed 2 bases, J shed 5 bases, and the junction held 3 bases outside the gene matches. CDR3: CASSERTGYQPQHF. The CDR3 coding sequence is TGTGCCAGCAGTGAAAGGACAGGCTATCAGCCCCAGCATTTT.

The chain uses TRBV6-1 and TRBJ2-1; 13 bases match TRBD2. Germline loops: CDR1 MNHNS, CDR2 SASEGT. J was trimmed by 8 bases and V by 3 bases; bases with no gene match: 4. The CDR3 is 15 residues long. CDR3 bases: TGTGCCAGCAGTGACAGGACTAGCGGGAGTGATGAGCAGTTCTTC. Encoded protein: CASSDRTSGSDEQFF.

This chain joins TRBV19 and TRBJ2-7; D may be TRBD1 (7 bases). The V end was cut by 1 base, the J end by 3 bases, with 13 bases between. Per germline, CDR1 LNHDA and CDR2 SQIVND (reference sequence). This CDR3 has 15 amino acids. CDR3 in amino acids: CASSIAPGGGYEQYF. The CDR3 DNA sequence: TGTGCCAGTAGTATAGCCCCAGGGGGAGGCTACGAGCAGTACTTC. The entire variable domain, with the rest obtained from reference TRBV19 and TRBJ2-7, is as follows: DGGITQSPKYLFRKEGQNVTLSCEQNLNHDAMYWYRQDPGQGLRLIYYSQIVNDFQKGDIAEGYSVSREKKESFPLTVTSAQKNPTAFYLCASSIAPGGGYEQYFGPGTRLTVT.

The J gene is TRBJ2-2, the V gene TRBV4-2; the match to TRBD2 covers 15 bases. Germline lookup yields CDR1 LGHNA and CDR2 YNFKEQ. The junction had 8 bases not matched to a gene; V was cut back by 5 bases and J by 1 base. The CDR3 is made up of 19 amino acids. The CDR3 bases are TGTGCCAGCAGCGCCCGGACTAGCGGGGGGGGACGGAACACCGGGGAGCTGTTTTTT. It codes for CASSARTSGGGRNTGELFF.

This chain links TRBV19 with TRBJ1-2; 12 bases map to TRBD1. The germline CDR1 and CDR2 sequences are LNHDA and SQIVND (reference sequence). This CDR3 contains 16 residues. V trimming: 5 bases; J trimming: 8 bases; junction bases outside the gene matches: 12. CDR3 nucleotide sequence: TGTGCCAGTAGTGGGACAGGGGGCGCGAGGTATATGGGCTACACCTTC. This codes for CASSGTGGARYMGYTF.

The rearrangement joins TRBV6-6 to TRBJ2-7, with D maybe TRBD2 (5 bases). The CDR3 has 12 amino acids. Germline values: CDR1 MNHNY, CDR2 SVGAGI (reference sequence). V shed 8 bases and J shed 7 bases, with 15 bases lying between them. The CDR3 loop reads CASLRDEEEQYF. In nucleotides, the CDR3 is TGTGCCAGCTTACGGGATGAGGAGGAGCAGTACTTC.

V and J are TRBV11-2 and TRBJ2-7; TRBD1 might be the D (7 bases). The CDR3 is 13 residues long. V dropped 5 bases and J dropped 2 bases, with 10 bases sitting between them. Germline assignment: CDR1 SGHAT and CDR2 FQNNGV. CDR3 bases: TGTGCCAGCAGCCAGGGGGGCCCCTACGAGCAGTACTTC. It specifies CASSQGGPYEQYF.